This passage covers 8 T cell receptor beta chains from one sample sequenced in a study of brain T cells in children with intractable seizures. The table came from immunoSEQ multiplex PCR; TCRdb's copy has only in-frame clones and leaves some out. The sample has 100,000 to 120,000 clones; under 95% are singletons. The sample here was peripheral blood, taken at surgery. These TCRs come from a boy in the first two years of life with hemimegalencephaly and intractable seizures.

The V call is TRBV19, the J call TRBJ2-7; the D is unclear. V lost 1 base, J lost 6 bases, and 4 bases lay in between. The CDR3 loop spans 11 amino acids. Germline CDR1 reads LNHDA; CDR2 reads SQIVND (reference sequence). This CDR3 is CASSIGSEQYF. CDR3 nucleotide sequence: TGTGCCAGTAGTATAGGGTCCGAGCAGTACTTC.

The chain is built from TRBV6-5 and TRBJ2-7, with D uncertain. V dropped 6 bases and J dropped 4 bases, with 7 bases sitting between them. The CDR3 totals 11 residues. Germline CDR1 and CDR2: MNHEY and SVGAGI. The CDR3 loop is CASRLKYEQYF. Here the CDR3 DNA reads TGTGCCAGCAGACTCAAGTACGAGCAGTACTTC.

The V call is TRBV11-2, the J call TRBJ2-1, with a tentative D call TRBD2 (5 bases). The CDR3 loop spans 13 amino acids. Trimming left V 1 base short and J 15 bases short, with 16 bases between. CDR1 is SGHAT, CDR2 FQNNGV, per germline. CDR3 DNA sequence: TGTGCCAGCAGCTTAGGACTATCAGCTAGGCCGTTCTTC. This codes for CASSLGLSARPFF.

The CDR3 here is CASRTVSDYNEQFF. Written as DNA, the CDR3 is TGTGCCAGCCGGACAGTTAGCGACTACAATGAGCAGTTCTTC. The chain has TRBV13 and TRBJ2-1; D is possibly TRBD1 (6 bases). V lost 8 bases and J 3 bases, leaving 14 bases between the germline ends. Looked up from germline, CDR1 is PRHDT and CDR2 is FYEKMQ (reference sequence). The CDR3 consists of 14 residues.

The chain uses TRBV7-9 and TRBJ2-5; possibly TRBD1 or TRBD2 for D (5 bases each). This CDR3 is 14 amino acids long. Germline-derived CDR1 and CDR2 are SEHNR and FQNEAQ (reference sequence). Deletions cut 2 bases from V and 5 bases from J, with 12 bases between. The CDR3, as DNA: TGTGCCAGCAGCTTACCAGGGAGTTTTGAGACCCAGTACTTC. Residues: CASSLPGSFETQYF.

For the CDR3, the DNA is TGTGCCAGCAGGGACAGAAACACCGGGGAGCTGTTTTTT. Residues: CASRDRNTGELFF. This chain joins TRBV6-5 and TRBJ2-2, with D possibly matching TRBD1 (6 bases). This CDR3 has 13 amino acids. Between the trimmed V and J ends, which lost 6 bases and 2 bases, there was a span of 7 bases. CDR1 and CDR2 from the germline V gene are MNHEY and SVGAGI.

In DNA, the CDR3 is TGTGCCAGCTCACCGCCCCCTTCAGGGAACAAAAACATTCAGTACTTC. Encoded protein: CASSPPPSGNKNIQYF. The V and J genes are TRBV18 and TRBJ2-4, with D maybe TRBD1 (5 bases). The CDR3 is made up of 16 amino acids. V dropped 3 bases and J dropped 3 bases, with 15 bases sitting between them. CDR1 and CDR2 (germline): KGHSH, LQKENI.

The count of this clone is one. This rearrangement joins TRBV19 to TRBJ2-1; 9 nucleotides agree with TRBD1. The CDR3 sequence is 15 residues long. The V gene end was trimmed by 5 bases and the J gene end by 8 bases; junction bases not matched to a gene: 10. Germline V lookup: CDR1 LNHDA, CDR2 SQIVND (reference sequence). The CDR3 nucleotides are TGTGCCAGTAGTTCCACCGGGACAGGGTACGATGAGCAGTTCTTC. This sequence encodes CASSSTGTGYDEQFF.